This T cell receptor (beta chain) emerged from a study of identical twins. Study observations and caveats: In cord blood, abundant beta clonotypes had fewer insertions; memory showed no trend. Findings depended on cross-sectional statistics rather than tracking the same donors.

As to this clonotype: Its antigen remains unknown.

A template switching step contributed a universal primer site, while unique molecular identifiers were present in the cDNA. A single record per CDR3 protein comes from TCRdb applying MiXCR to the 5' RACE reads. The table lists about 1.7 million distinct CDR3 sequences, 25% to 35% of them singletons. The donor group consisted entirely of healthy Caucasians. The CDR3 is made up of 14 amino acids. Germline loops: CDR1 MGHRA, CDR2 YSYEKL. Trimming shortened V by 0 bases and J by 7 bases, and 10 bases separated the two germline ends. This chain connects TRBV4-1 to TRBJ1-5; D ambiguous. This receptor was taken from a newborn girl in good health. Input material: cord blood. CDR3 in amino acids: CASSQDPVYQPQHF. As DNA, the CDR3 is TGCGCCAGCAGCCAAGATCCCGTTTACCAGCCCCAGCATTTT.